This T cell receptor (beta chain) came from a study of T-cell memory formation after mild COVID-19. Whole-study context: TCR clusters largely stayed donor specific. Study conclusions and caveats: Contracting clones from day 15 to 85 had balanced CD4/CD8; later expanders favoured CD4+.

This clonotype occurred a few times. What it binds is unknown. TCRalpha and TCRbeta libraries used 5'RACE with constant-segment primers and UMIs. Each CDR3 protein is one row after TCRdb ran MiXCR on the 5' RACE reads. The sample has hundreds of thousands of distinct CDR3 sequences; roughly 23% are singletons. The clonotype comes from an adult woman who had mild COVID-19 (a few samples of this study predate the infection). Cell type and time point are not known. Sequenced sample: PBMCs or a T cell subset sorted from them (not recorded which).

CDR3 bases: TGCGCCAGCAGCCAAGGCCGGGGGGAGACCCAGTACTTC. The encoded protein is CASSQGRGETQYF. The V and J genes are TRBV4-3 and TRBJ2-5, with a weak D call TRBD2 (6 bases). Trimming took 1 base from V and 5 from J, leaving 8 bases between them. The CDR3 is 13 amino acids. Germline V CDR1 and CDR2: LGHNA, YSLEER.